This TCR beta chain was identified during a study of immune evolution from preneoplasia to lung adenocarcinoma. The protocol was immunoSEQ multiplex PCR, while the TCRdb copy is restricted to in-frame clones and leaves out a portion. The sample lists about 8,200 clones; more than 70% were seen once. The V gene lost 1 base and the J gene lost 0 bases, with 13 bases spanning the gap. Germline V CDR1 and CDR2: SGHVS, FNYEAQ. This CDR3 comprises 16 residues. The study, taken as a whole, reports: Normal lung had highest clonality; later lesions appeared denser, more diverse.

The sample holds one count of this clone. Antigen specificity is unknown. Histologic diagnosis was independently verified by two lung pathologists. V gene TRBV7-6 combines with J gene TRBJ2-7, with unresolved D. The sample consisted of FFPE adjacent normal lung tissue. This receptor was identified in a person aged 70 to 79 with lung adenocarcinoma. This CDR3 reads CASSLVQAPDSYEQYF. CDR3 nucleotide sequence: TGTGCCAGCAGCTTAGTTCAAGCCCCAGACTCCTACGAGCAGTACTTC. The complete variable domain, with remaining parts taken from reference TRBV7-6 and TRBJ2-7, reads GAGVSQSPRYKVTKRGQDVALRCDPISGHVSLYWYRQALGQGPEFLTYFNYEAQQDKSGLPNDRFSAERPEGSISTLTIQRTEQRDSAMYRCASSLVQAPDSYEQYFGPGTRLTVT.